Presented here are 4 T cell receptor beta chains from one specimen sequenced in a study of blood T cell repertoires in COVID-19. Sequencing was performed with immunoSEQ multiplex PCR; in TCRdb, only in-frame clones are kept and a portion is missing. This sample carries 450,000 or so clones, about 92% of them seen once, and the ten largest clones take 0.6%. What was sequenced was PBMCs or T cells enriched from blood (not recorded which). The receptor source for this set is a man between 18 and 29 years old who had recovered from COVID-19.

Comments on this clone: This CDR3 is also generated by other DNA sequences in the sample. The genes are TRBV5-6 and TRBJ2-1; D ambiguous. V was cut by 2 bases and J by 5 bases, with 8 bases left in between. The germline V gene has CDR1 SGHDT and CDR2 YYEEEE. The CDR3 has 13 residues. The CDR3 reads CASSFGTNNEQFF. Written as DNA, the CDR3 is TGTGCCAGCAGCTTTGGCACAAACAATGAGCAGTTCTTC.

This chain joins TRBV10-3 and TRBJ1-6; possible D gene TRBD1, 6 bases. CDR1 and CDR2 from the germline V gene are ENHRY and SYGVKD. The CDR3 has 14 residues. V lost 6 bases to trimming and J lost 4 bases, with 10 bases between them. The CDR3 sequence is CAIRGTGYNSPLHF. CDR3 DNA: TGTGCCATCAGGGGAACAGGGTATAATTCACCCCTCCACTTT.

The chain joins TRBV10-3 to TRBJ2-2; possibly TRBD2 for D (5 bases). The CDR3 length is 15 residues. Germline assignment: CDR1 ENHRY and CDR2 SYGVKD. Trimming cost V 6 bases and J 1 base, with 12 bases left between them. The CDR3 loop reads CAIRAGAENTGELFF. The DNA for the CDR3 is TGTGCCATCAGGGCAGGAGCGGAGAACACCGGGGAGCTGTTTTTT.

The chain links TRBV19 to TRBJ1-5; TRBD1 aligns across 8 bases. Germline V gives CDR1 LNHDA, CDR2 SQIVND (reference sequence). V dropped 1 base and J dropped 4; count of bases not matched to a gene: 6. The CDR3 contains 16 residues. In nucleotides, the CDR3 is TGTGCCAGTAGTATAGCGCAGGGGGCTTATAATCAGCCCCAGCATTTT. Translated, it gives CASSIAQGAYNQPQHF.